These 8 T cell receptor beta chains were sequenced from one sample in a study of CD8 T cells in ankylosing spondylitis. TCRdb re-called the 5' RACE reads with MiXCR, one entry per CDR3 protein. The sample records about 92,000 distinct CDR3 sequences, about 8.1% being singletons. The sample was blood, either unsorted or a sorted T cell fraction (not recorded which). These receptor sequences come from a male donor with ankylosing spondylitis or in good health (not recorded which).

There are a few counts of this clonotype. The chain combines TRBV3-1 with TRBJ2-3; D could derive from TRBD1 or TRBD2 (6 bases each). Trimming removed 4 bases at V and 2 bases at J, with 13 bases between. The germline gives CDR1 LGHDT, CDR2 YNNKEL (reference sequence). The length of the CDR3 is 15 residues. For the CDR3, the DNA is TGTGCCAGCAGCCCCCTGAGGGGGGCCACAGATACGCAGTATTTT. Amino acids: CASSPLRGATDTQYF.

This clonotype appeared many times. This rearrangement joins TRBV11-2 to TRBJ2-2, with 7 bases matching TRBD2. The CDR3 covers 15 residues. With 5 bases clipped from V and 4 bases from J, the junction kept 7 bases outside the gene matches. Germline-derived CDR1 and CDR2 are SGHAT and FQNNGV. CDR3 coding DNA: TGTGCCAGCAGCCCAGGACTAGTCTCCACCGGGGAGCTGTTTTTT. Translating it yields CASSPGLVSTGELFF.

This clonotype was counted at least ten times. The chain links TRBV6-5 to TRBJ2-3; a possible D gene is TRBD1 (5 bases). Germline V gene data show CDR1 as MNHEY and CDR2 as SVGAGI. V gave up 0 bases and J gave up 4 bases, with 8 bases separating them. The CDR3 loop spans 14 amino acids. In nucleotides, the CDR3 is TGTGCCAGCAGTTACTCGGCAGGGTCAGATACGCAGTATTTT. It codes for CASSYSAGSDTQYF.

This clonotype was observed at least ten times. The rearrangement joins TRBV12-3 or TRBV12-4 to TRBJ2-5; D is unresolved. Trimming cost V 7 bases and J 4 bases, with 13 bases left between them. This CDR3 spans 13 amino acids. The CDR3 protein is CASTSSMVETQYF. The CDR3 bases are TGTGCCAGCACCTCTAGTATGGTAGAGACCCAGTACTTC.

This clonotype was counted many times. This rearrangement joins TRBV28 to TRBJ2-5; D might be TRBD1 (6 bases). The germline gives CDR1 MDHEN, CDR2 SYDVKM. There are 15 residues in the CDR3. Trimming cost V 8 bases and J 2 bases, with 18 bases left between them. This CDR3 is CASVLGLGAQETQYF. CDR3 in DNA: TGTGCCAGCGTTTTGGGGTTGGGGGCTCAAGAGACCCAGTACTTC.

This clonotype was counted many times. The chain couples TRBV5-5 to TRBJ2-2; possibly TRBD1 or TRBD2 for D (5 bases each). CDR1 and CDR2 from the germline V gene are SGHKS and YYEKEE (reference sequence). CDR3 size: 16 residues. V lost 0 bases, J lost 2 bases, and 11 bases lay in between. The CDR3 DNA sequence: TGTGCCAGCAGCTTGGTTCTCCGGGACAACACCGGGGAGCTGTTTTTT. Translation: CASSLVLRDNTGELFF.

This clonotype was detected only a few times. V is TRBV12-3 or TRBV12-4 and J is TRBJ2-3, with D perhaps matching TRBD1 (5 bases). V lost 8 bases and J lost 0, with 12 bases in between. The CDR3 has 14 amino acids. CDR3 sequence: CASGRALSTDTQYF. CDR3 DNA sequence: TGTGCCAGCGGCAGGGCCCTTAGCACAGATACGCAGTATTTT.

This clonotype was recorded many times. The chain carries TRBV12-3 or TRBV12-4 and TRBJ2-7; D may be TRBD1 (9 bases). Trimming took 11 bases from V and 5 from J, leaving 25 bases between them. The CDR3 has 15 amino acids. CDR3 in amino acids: CASTSGGTGFHEQYF. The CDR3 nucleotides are TGTGCCTCCACGTCGGGGGGGACAGGGTTCCACGAGCAGTACTTC.